The entry below describes one T cell receptor (beta chain). A read error may account for a junction end that differs from germline. These data originate in a study of blood T cell repertoires in COVID-19. Study-level information: There were acute and convalescent COVID-19 samples, and they came from the United States, Italy and Spain. In each case, the material was cDNA or gDNA derived from T cells, B-cell-depleted T cells, or PBMCs.

Germline values: CDR1 SSHAT, CDR2 FNYEAQ (reference sequence). The length of the CDR3 is 17 residues. This table comes from immunoSEQ multiplex PCR, and its TCRdb copy is limited to in-frame clones, with some not included. The table records 160,000 or so clones, around 84% of them present only once. The rearrangement links TRBV7-7 to TRBJ2-1; 10 bases map to TRBD2. This sequence originates from a woman aged 80 or over with acute or convalescent COVID-19. The sequenced sample consisted of peripheral blood. In DNA, the CDR3 is TGTGCTAGCAGCTTAACCGTAACTAGCGGGGCGGGGAATGAGCAGTTCTTC. Translation: CASSLTVTSGAGNEQFF.